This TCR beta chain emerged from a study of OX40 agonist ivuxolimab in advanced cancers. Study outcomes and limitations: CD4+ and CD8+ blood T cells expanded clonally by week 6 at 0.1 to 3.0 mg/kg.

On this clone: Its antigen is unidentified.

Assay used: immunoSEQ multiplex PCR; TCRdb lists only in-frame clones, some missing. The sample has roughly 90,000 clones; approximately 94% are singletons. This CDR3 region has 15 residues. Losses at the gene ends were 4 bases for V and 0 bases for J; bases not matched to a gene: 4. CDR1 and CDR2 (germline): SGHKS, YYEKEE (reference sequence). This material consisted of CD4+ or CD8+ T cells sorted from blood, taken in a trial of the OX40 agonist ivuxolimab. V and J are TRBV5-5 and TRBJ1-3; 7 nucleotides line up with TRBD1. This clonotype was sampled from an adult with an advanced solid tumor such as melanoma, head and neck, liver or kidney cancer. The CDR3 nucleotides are TGTGCCAGCAGCCTGGACAGGTCCTCTGGAAACACCATATATTTT. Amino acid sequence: CASSLDRSSGNTIYF.